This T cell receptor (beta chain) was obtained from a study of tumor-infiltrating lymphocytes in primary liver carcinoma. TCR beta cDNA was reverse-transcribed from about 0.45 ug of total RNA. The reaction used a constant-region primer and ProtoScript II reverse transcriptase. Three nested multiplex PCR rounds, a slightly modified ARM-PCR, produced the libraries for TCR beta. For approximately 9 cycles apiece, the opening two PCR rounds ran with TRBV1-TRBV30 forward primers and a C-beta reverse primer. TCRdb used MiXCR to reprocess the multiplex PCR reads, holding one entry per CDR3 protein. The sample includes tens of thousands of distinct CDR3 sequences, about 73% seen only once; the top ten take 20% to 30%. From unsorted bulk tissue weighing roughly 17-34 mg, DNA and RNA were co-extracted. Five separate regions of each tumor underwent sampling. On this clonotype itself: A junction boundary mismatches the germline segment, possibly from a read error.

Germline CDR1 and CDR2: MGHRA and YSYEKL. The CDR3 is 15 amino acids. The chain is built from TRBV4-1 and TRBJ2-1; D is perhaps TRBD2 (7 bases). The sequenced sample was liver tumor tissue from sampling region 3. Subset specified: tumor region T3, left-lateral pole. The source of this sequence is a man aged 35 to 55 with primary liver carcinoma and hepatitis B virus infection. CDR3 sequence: CASSQEAGQDNDQFF. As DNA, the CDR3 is TGCGCCAGCAGCCAAGAAGCGGGACAAGACAATGATCAGTTCTTC.